This T cell receptor beta chain was found in a study of CD8 T cells in ankylosing spondylitis. Germline V gene lookup returns CDR1 SGHDT and CDR2 YYEEEE. The length of the CDR3 is 16 residues. Trimming took 7 bases from V and 0 from J, leaving 14 bases between them. This clonotype was counted many times. In making TCR beta libraries, quantitative 5'-RACE with molecular barcodes was used. TCRdb used MiXCR to reprocess the 5' RACE reads, holding one entry per CDR3 protein. The sample lists 180,000 or so distinct CDR3 sequences; 11% were seen once. The TCR comes from a male donor with ankylosing spondylitis or in good health (not recorded which). Sequenced: blood, either unsorted or a sorted T cell fraction (not recorded which). The chain joins TRBV5-6 to TRBJ1-6; D uncertain. The CDR3 region is CASGQDRGSYNSPLHF. The CDR3 DNA reads TGTGCCAGCGGGCAGGACCGGGGCTCCTATAATTCACCCCTCCACTTT.